The 4 T cell receptor beta chains presented below share a single source sample, sequenced in a study of blood T cell repertoires in COVID-19. Libraries were prepared by immunoSEQ multiplex PCR; TCRdb keeps only in-frame clonotypes and omits some of them. The sample carries about 29,000 clones, 89% recorded once. The sequenced sample was peripheral blood. The receptors derive from a human donor in a cohort sampled during active COVID-19.

This chain uses TRBV3-1 (or the pseudogene TRBV3-2) with TRBJ1-2; TRBD1 matches at 11 bases. Trimming took 4 bases from V and 8 from J; bases not matched to a gene: 6. Germline V gene data show CDR1 as LGHDT and CDR2 as YNNKEL (reference sequence). The CDR3 is 14 amino acids. The CDR3 loop is CASSLGQGAGGYTF. CDR3 coding DNA: TGTGCCAGCAGCCTTGGACAGGGGGCCGGCGGCTACACCTTC.

This chain links TRBV6-6 with TRBJ2-1; 15 positions match TRBD2. This CDR3 is 13 amino acids long. Looked up from germline, CDR1 is MNHNY and CDR2 is SVGAGI (reference sequence). The V segment lost 8 bases and the J segment 7 bases; nucleotides outside the gene matches: 0. This CDR3 reads CASGTSGGNEQFF. In nucleotides, the CDR3 is TGTGCCAGCGGGACTAGCGGGGGGAATGAGCAGTTCTTC.

The chain links TRBV2 to TRBJ2-3; TRBD2 aligns across 7 bases. The CDR3 extends over 15 amino acids. The junction had 8 bases not matched to a gene; V was cut back by 6 bases and J by 2 bases. Germline assignment: CDR1 SNHLY and CDR2 FYNNEI. The CDR3 nucleotides read TGTGCCAGCAGACTCCCGGGACTACTCACAGATACGCAGTATTTT. It codes for CASRLPGLLTDTQYF.

V and J are TRBV6-5 and TRBJ1-5; no reliable D call. This CDR3 is built from 12 residues. V was cut by 7 bases and J by 4 bases, with 8 bases left in between. Per the germline V gene, CDR1 is MNHEY and CDR2 is SVGAGI. The CDR3: CASNPGNQPQHF. The CDR3 DNA follows: TGTGCCAGCAATCCGGGTAATCAGCCCCAGCATTTT.